Sequencing of this T cell receptor (beta chain) was carried out in a study of OX40 agonist ivuxolimab in advanced cancers. Turning to the study itself: Hepatocellular carcinoma, melanoma, renal cell or head and neck cancer occurred in dose-escalation patients. Study-level findings and limits: CD8+ T cells were the subset that, on average, had more expanded clones than CD4+.

V lost 0 bases and J 2 bases, leaving 11 bases between the germline ends. Germline V gives CDR1 SGHRS, CDR2 YFSETQ. The CDR3 contains 15 residues. Concerning this clone itself: Its antigen is currently unknown.

Here immunoSEQ multiplex PCR was the method, and the copy in TCRdb shows in-frame clones only, minus some. The data contain tens of thousands of clones, 82% of them seen just once; the ten biggest clones take up less than 2%. The clonotype originates from an adult with an advanced solid tumor such as melanoma, head and neck, liver or kidney cancer. The V call is TRBV5-1, the J call TRBJ1-2; D possibly corresponds to TRBD1 (5 bases). The starting material was CD4+ or CD8+ T cells sorted from blood, obtained in a trial of the OX40 agonist ivuxolimab. The CDR3 DNA reads TGCGCCAGCAGCTTGGCCGCGGGGGTGAACTATGGCTACACCTTC. It encodes CASSLAAGVNYGYTF.